This is a list of T cell receptor beta chains from one sample in a study of T cells after posttransplantation cyclophosphamide. TCRdb keeps only in-frame clones here, not all; method: immunoSEQ multiplex PCR. The repertoire includes over 20,000 clones, 95% to 98% of them detected once, and about 0.13% sits in the top ten. Input material: naive CD4+ T cells sorted from PBMCs. The receptor set was obtained from a man in his fifties or sixties in good health, CMV-negative, and a related stem cell transplant donor. Each CDR3 is given with its conserved first and last residue. The D gene is left open where the match is weak. Some rows mark clone size as missing; the rest say once, few, many or name a class of expanded clone.

d_call: NA
j_call: TRBJ1-1
v_call: TRBV5-1
clone_size: NA
cdr3_nt: TGCGCCAGCCACCACAGCCAGGGAGGGAGGAACACTGAAGCTTTCTTT
cdr3_aa: CASHHSQGGRNTEAFF

d_call: TRBD2
j_call: TRBJ2-7
v_call: TRBV7-2
clone_size: NA
cdr3_nt: TGTGCCAGCACCCCCGGGAGGGGCCCCTACGAGCAGTACTTC
cdr3_aa: CASTPGRGPYEQYF

d_call: TRBD1
j_call: TRBJ1-3
v_call: TRBV5-1
clone_size: NA
cdr3_nt: TGCGCCAGCAGCCCCGGGACAGGAGGAAACACCATATATTTT
cdr3_aa: CASSPGTGGNTIYF

d_call: TRBD2
j_call: TRBJ2-1
v_call: TRBV5-1
clone_size: NA
cdr3_nt: TGCGCCAGCAGCCCCGCGGGGGGGCATGAGCAGTTCTTC
cdr3_aa: CASSPAGGHEQFF

d_call: NA
j_call: TRBJ1-2
v_call: TRBV4-1
clone_size: NA
cdr3_nt: TGCGCCAGCAGCCAAGATCCTGGGAGCTCAACCAACTATGGCTACACCTTC
cdr3_aa: CASSQDPGSSTNYGYTF

d_call: TRBD2
j_call: TRBJ2-6
v_call: TRBV5-1
clone_size: NA
cdr3_nt: TGCGCCAGCAGCGGGGGGGGCTCTGGGGCCAACGTCCTGACTTTC
cdr3_aa: CASSGGGSGANVLTF

d_call: TRBD2
j_call: TRBJ2-7
v_call: TRBV14
clone_size: once
cdr3_nt: TGTGCCAGCAGCCTGGGGGACGCGGGGGTTTACGAGCAGTACTTC
cdr3_aa: CASSLGDAGVYEQYF

d_call: TRBD1
j_call: TRBJ1-2
v_call: TRBV5-4
clone_size: NA
cdr3_nt: TGTGCCAGCAGCTGGGGACAGGGGGCGAATGGCTACACCTTC
cdr3_aa: CASSWGQGANGYTF

d_call: TRBD2
j_call: TRBJ2-1
v_call: TRBV4-2
clone_size: NA
cdr3_nt: TGTGCCAGCAGCCAAGATCCCGGACTAGCGGGGCCCTACAATGAGCAGTTCTTC
cdr3_aa: CASSQDPGLAGPYNEQFF

d_call: NA
j_call: TRBJ1-1
v_call: TRBV21-1
clone_size: NA
cdr3_nt: TGTGCCAGCAGACCTCCTGCGGGGTGGAAATTCTCTGACACTGAAGCTTTCTTT
cdr3_aa: CASRPPAGWKFSDTEAFF

d_call: NA
j_call: TRBJ2-1
v_call: TRBV11-3
clone_size: NA
cdr3_nt: TGTGCCAGCAGCCCCCGGGTAGCCGGGGATGAGCAGTTCTTC
cdr3_aa: CASSPRVAGDEQFF

d_call: NA
j_call: TRBJ2-3
v_call: TRBV7-9
clone_size: NA
cdr3_nt: TGTGCCAGCAGCCCAACCTTGAGAGTGGGGGGTGCGGATACGCAGTATTTT
cdr3_aa: CASSPTLRVGGADTQYF

d_call: TRBD2
j_call: TRBJ2-7
v_call: TRBV5-4
clone_size: NA
cdr3_nt: TGTGCCAGCAGCCCCTCTGGGCGGGGGGGCTACGAGCAGTACTTC
cdr3_aa: CASSPSGRGGYEQYF

d_call: NA
j_call: TRBJ2-7
v_call: TRBV19
clone_size: NA
cdr3_nt: TGTGCCAGTAGAGAGATGGCGGGGCTCTCCTACGAGCAGTACTTC
cdr3_aa: CASREMAGLSYEQYF

d_call: TRBD2
j_call: TRBJ2-5
v_call: TRBV7-3
clone_size: NA
cdr3_nt: TGTGCCAGCAGCTTAACTGGGTCTAGCGGTTCGGTGGCCCAGTACTTC
cdr3_aa: CASSLTGSSGSVAQYF

d_call: NA
j_call: TRBJ1-2
v_call: TRBV14
clone_size: NA
cdr3_nt: TGTGCCAGCAGCCAATGGGGGGATGGCTACACCTTC
cdr3_aa: CASSQWGDGYTF